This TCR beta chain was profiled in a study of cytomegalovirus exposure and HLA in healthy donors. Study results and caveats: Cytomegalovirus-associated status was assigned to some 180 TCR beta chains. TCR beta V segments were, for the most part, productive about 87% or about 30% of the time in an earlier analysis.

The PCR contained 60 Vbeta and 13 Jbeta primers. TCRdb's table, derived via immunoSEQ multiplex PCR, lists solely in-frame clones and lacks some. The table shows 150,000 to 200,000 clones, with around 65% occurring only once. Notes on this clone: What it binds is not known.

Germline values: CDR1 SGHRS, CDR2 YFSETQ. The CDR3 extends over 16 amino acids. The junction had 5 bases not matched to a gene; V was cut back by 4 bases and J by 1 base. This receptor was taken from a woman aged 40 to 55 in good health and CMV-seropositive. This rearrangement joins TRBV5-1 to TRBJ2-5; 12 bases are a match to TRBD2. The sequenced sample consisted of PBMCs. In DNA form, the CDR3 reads TGCGCCAGCAGCCTACTAGCGGGGGGTCTCCAAGAGACCCAGTACTTC. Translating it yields CASSLLAGGLQETQYF.